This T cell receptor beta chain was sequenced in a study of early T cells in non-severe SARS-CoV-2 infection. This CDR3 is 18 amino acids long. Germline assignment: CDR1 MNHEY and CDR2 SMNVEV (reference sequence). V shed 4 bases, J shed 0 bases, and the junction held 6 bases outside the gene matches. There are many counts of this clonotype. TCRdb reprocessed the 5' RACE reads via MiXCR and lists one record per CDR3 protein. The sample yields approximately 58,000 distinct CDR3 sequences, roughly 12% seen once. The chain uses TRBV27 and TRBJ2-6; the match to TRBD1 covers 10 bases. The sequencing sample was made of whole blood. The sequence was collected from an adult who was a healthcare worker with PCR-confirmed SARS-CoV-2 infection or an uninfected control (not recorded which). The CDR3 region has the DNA TGTGCCAGCAGTTCGTTGACAGGGGGCCACTCTGGGGCCAACGTCCTGACTTTC. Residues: CASSSLTGGHSGANVLTF.